Below are 30 T cell receptor beta chains sequenced from a single sample in a study of blood T cell repertoires in COVID-19. The protocol was immunoSEQ multiplex PCR, while the TCRdb copy is restricted to in-frame clones and leaves out a portion. The sample has tens of thousands of clones; about 74% are singletons. The specimen was peripheral blood. These receptor sequences come from a man between 65 and 85 years old with COVID-19, enrolled during active disease.

V and J are TRBV28 and TRBJ1-5; tentative D call: TRBD1 (6 bases). Germline V gene sequence: CDR1 MDHEN, CDR2 SYDVKM. Trimming left V 7 bases short and J 2 bases short, with 12 bases between. The CDR3 consists of 14 residues. As DNA, the CDR3 is TGTGCCAGCAACAAGGGGGTTGGCAATCAGCCCCAGCATTTT. This sequence encodes CASNKGVGNQPQHF. Combining the CDR3 with reference TRBV28 and TRBJ1-5 gives the whole variable domain DVKVTQSSRYLVKRTGEKVFLECVQDMDHENMFWYRQDPGLGLRLIYFSYDVKMKEKGDIPEGYSVSREKKERFSLILESASTNQTSMYLCASNKGVGNQPQHFGDGTRLSIL.

This chain connects TRBV4-2 to TRBJ2-1; 7 nucleotides match TRBD2. The CDR3 covers 16 residues. V lost 0 bases, J lost 2 bases, and 4 bases stayed unmatched. Germline loops: CDR1 LGHNA, CDR2 YNFKEQ. The CDR3 DNA reads as TGTGCCAGCAGCCAAGATTTAGCGGGTGCCTACAATGAGCAGTTCTTC. Protein product: CASSQDLAGAYNEQFF.

The J gene is TRBJ2-1, the V gene TRBV7-2, with 9 bases identical to TRBD2. This CDR3 contains 14 residues. Per the germline V gene, CDR1 is SGHTA and CDR2 is FQGNSA. J gave up 8 bases and V 4 bases, and 6 bases lay outside the gene matches. CDR3 sequence (DNA): TGTGCCAGCAGCTACGGACTAGCGATCGATGAGCAGTTCTTC. This gives the protein CASSYGLAIDEQFF.

CDR3 nucleotide sequence: TGTGCCAGCAGCGGGTACCAAGAGACCCAGTACTTC. Its protein is CASSGYQETQYF. The chain links TRBV2 to TRBJ2-5; D unclear. Trimming left V 6 bases short and J 0 bases short, with 5 bases between. The CDR3 spans 12 residues. Germline CDR1 and CDR2: SNHLY and FYNNEI.

The table lists this clone with a count of one. The V call is TRBV29-1, the J call TRBJ1-2; a weak D match, TRBD1 (6 bases). V shed 7 bases and J shed 4 bases, with 16 bases lying between them. From germline, CDR1 is SQVTM and CDR2 ANQGSEA. The CDR3 loop spans 13 amino acids. CDR3 protein: CSGTRGEGYGYTF. The CDR3 nucleotides are TGCAGCGGGACTAGGGGGGAAGGCTATGGCTACACCTTC. The variable domain in full, completed from reference TRBV29-1 and TRBJ1-2, reads SAVISQKPSRDICQRGTSLTIQCQVDSQVTMMFWYRQQPGQSLTLIATANQGSEATYESGFVIDKFPISRPNLTFSTLTVSNMSPEDSSIYLCSGTRGEGYGYTFGSGTRLTVV.

This clone was observed a few times. V usage is TRBV29-1 and J usage is TRBJ2-7, with 10 bases matching TRBD2. Trimming took 7 bases from V and 2 from J; bases not matched to a gene: 11. The CDR3 has 15 amino acids. Looked up from germline, CDR1 is SQVTM and CDR2 is ANQGSEA. The CDR3 DNA reads TGCAGCGCCGCTGGGGGAGGGACTAGCGCCTACGAGCAGTACTTC. Amino acid sequence: CSAAGGGTSAYEQYF.

The DNA of the CDR3 is TGTGCCAGCAGCTTGAACAGGGGTCTGGGCACAGATACGCAGTATTTT. As protein: CASSLNRGLGTDTQYF. The gene calls are TRBV11-2 and TRBJ2-3, with 7 bases that match TRBD1. V shed 3 bases, J shed 1 base, and the junction held 7 bases outside the gene matches. The CDR3 is 16 residues long. Germline V CDR1 and CDR2: SGHAT, FQNNGV.

CDR3 nucleotide sequence: TGTGCCAGCAGCCAAGAAGCGGCGGGAGGCGAGCAGTACTTC. Translation gives CASSQEAAGGEQYF. The V gene is TRBV3-1 (or the pseudogene TRBV3-2), the J gene TRBJ2-7; 8 bases are a match to TRBD2. This CDR3 has 14 residues. The V and J ends lost 0 bases and 6 bases, in that order; junction bases with no gene match: 4. Germline assignment: CDR1 LGHDT and CDR2 YNNKEL (reference sequence).

The J gene is TRBJ2-3, the V gene TRBV4-2, with TRBD2 as a possible D gene (5 bases). Per the germline V gene, CDR1 is LGHNA and CDR2 is YNFKEQ. Trimming took 3 bases from V and 0 from J, leaving 13 bases between them. This CDR3 has 16 residues. The CDR3 region is CASSQSGGRSTDTQYF. CDR3 DNA sequence: TGTGCCAGCAGCCAGAGCGGAGGTCGTAGCACAGATACGCAGTATTTT.

The chain is built from TRBV7-2 and TRBJ1-2; TRBD1 aligns across 7 bases. Germline V gives CDR1 SGHTA, CDR2 FQGNSA. V shed 1 base and J 7 bases; nucleotides not matched to a gene: 6. This CDR3 comprises 14 residues. The CDR3 here is CASSLGTGAPGYTF. CDR3 in DNA: TGTGCCAGCAGCTTAGGGACAGGCGCCCCTGGCTACACCTTC.

V usage is TRBV11-3 and J usage is TRBJ2-1, with TRBD2 matching 10 bases. Germline lookup yields CDR1 SGHNT and CDR2 YENEEA. The length of the CDR3 is 20 residues. V was clipped by 1 base and J by 5 bases; unmatched bases: 17. DNA for the CDR3: TGTGCCAGCAGCTTAGGTGGGCTAGCGGGAGCTCTGGTGGGTGACAATGAGCAGTTCTTC. Protein product: CASSLGGLAGALVGDNEQFF.

The chain has TRBV7-2 and TRBJ2-3, with D perhaps TRBD1 (5 bases). V was pared by 2 bases and J by 1 base, with 10 bases between. This CDR3 is built from 15 residues. Germline V CDR1 and CDR2: SGHTA, FQGNSA. This CDR3 reads CASSLLGVRTDTQYF. CDR3 in DNA: TGTGCCAGCAGCTTACTAGGGGTCCGCACAGATACGCAGTATTTT.

The V call is TRBV7-3, the J call TRBJ2-3; 7 nucleotides match TRBD2. This CDR3 has 15 amino acids. V was clipped by 1 base and J by 4 bases; unmatched bases: 5. The germline V gene encodes CDR1 SGHTA and CDR2 FQGTGA. CDR3 nucleotides: TGTGCCAGCAGCTTAATCGCGGGAGCCGCAGATACGCAGTATTTT. This translates into CASSLIAGAADTQYF.

This chain links TRBV27 with TRBJ2-2, with D maybe TRBD1 (5 bases). The germline CDR1 and CDR2 sequences are MNHEY and SMNVEV (reference sequence). The V end lost 5 bases, the J end lost 6 bases, and 19 bases lay between the germline ends. The CDR3 sequence is 16 residues long. The CDR3 DNA reads TGTGCCAGCAGTCCGTCGTCAGGGTCATACTCCGGGGAGCTGTTTTTT. Protein: CASSPSSGSYSGELFF.

The chain has TRBV6-6 and TRBJ2-7, with 8 positions matching TRBD2. With 5 bases clipped from V and 1 base from J, the junction kept 13 bases outside the gene matches. This CDR3 is 17 amino acids long. Germline CDR1 is MNHNY and CDR2 is SVGAGI (reference sequence). The CDR3 loop is CASSPPLNLAGSYEQYF. DNA of the CDR3: TGTGCCAGCAGTCCACCGCTTAATTTAGCGGGATCCTACGAGCAGTACTTC.

The table lists this clone with a count of one. CDR3 region: CATKDGGDGYSNQPQHF. CDR3 DNA: TGTGCCACTAAGGATGGAGGGGACGGATATAGCAATCAGCCCCAGCATTTT. The chain employs TRBV15 and TRBJ1-5; maybe TRBD1 (5 bases). V was shortened by 9 bases and J by 0 bases, with 21 bases between the two germline ends. This CDR3 contains 17 residues. Germline CDR1 LNHNV, CDR2 YYDKDF (reference sequence).

This clone was found a few times. The rearrangement links TRBV19 to TRBJ2-2; 11 nucleotides match TRBD1. Trimming took 2 bases from V and 4 from J; bases not matched to a gene: 6. Germline V CDR1 and CDR2: LNHDA, SQIVND (reference sequence). The CDR3 consists of 17 residues. This chain's CDR3 is CASSIPRTGGSTGELFF. Here the CDR3 DNA reads TGTGCCAGTAGTATACCCCGGACAGGGGGCAGCACCGGGGAGCTGTTTTTT.

In this sample, this clone turned up a few times. Different DNA sequences within this sample yield the same CDR3. V is TRBV30 and J is TRBJ1-6; 9 nucleotides align to TRBD1. The ends lost 0 bases at V and 7 bases at J; junction bases unmatched: 1. This CDR3 contains 14 residues. Germline CDR1 reads GTSNPN; CDR2 reads SVGIG (reference sequence). Here the CDR3 DNA reads TGTGCCTGGAGTGTGGGGACAGGGAATTCACCCCTCCACTTT. Translation gives CAWSVGTGNSPLHF.

The rearrangement joins TRBV3-1 (or the pseudogene TRBV3-2) to TRBJ2-7; 8 nucleotides align to TRBD2. V was pared by 2 bases and J by 1 base, with 13 bases of the junction left unmatched. The CDR3 totals 18 residues. The germline V gene has CDR1 LGHDT and CDR2 YNNKEL (reference sequence). CDR3 nucleotides: TGTGCCAGCAGCCAAAGTCGGTTCAAGCGGGAGATTTCCTACGAGCAGTACTTC. Protein product: CASSQSRFKREISYEQYF.

This clone occurred once. The V gene is TRBV3-1 (or the pseudogene TRBV3-2), the J gene TRBJ1-1, with 12 bases lining up with TRBD1. Germline V CDR1 and CDR2: LGHDT, YNNKEL (reference sequence). The CDR3 covers 15 residues. V dropped 7 bases and J dropped 7; count of bases not matched to a gene: 10. The CDR3 bases are TGTGCCAGCACCACGGGACAGGGGGCGCTTAATGAAGCTTTCTTT. Encoded protein: CASTTGQGALNEAFF.

The genes are TRBV11-2 and TRBJ1-6; D unresolved. This CDR3 is 15 amino acids long. The germline V and J ends were trimmed by 6 bases and 7 bases, with 16 bases remaining between them. CDR1 SGHAT and CDR2 FQNNGV come from the germline V gene. CDR3 bases: TGTGCCAGCAGTTTCACCGGGGTAGGGAATTCACCCCTCCACTTT. Encoded protein: CASSFTGVGNSPLHF.

Remarks on this clone: The sample has other DNA sequences that encode this CDR3 too. The chain joins TRBV19 to TRBJ2-5, with 9 nucleotides matching TRBD2. Trimming took 1 base from V and 2 from J; bases not matched to a gene: 8. Germline values: CDR1 LNHDA, CDR2 SQIVND (reference sequence). The CDR3 spans 17 residues. CDR3 DNA: TGTGCCAGTAGTATAGGCCTAGCGGGACTAACTCAAGAGACCCAGTACTTC. This translates into CASSIGLAGLTQETQYF.

This chain uses TRBV5-1 with TRBJ1-2, with D tentatively TRBD1 (5 bases). Trimming took off 3 bases at V and 4 bases at J, with 10 bases between the two ends. Germline assignment: CDR1 SGHRS and CDR2 YFSETQ. The CDR3 is 13 residues long. CDR3 DNA: TGCGCCAGCAGCTCGGGACTGTTCTATGGCTACACCTTC. Residues: CASSSGLFYGYTF.

The CDR3 nucleotides read TGTGCCAGCAGTTTATTTCTCGGGGAGCTGTTTTTT. Its protein is CASSLFLGELFF. This rearrangement joins TRBV28 to TRBJ2-2; no clear D. The length of the CDR3 is 12 residues. The V end lost 1 base, the J end lost 7 bases, and 4 bases lay between the germline ends. Germline assignment: CDR1 MDHEN and CDR2 SYDVKM.

The J gene is TRBJ1-1, the V gene TRBV11-1; D not certain. The germline CDR1 and CDR2 sequences are SGHAT and FQDESV (reference sequence). With 4 bases removed from V and 5 bases from J, the gap between germline ends came to 17 bases. The CDR3 consists of 15 residues. CDR3 protein: CASSSARAGGTEAFF. The CDR3 nucleotides read TGTGCCAGCAGCTCGGCGAGGGCAGGAGGGACTGAAGCTTTCTTT.

This clone was seen at least ten times. The chain recombines TRBV3-1 (or the pseudogene TRBV3-2) with TRBJ2-1, with 7 nucleotides matching TRBD2. Germline V gene data show CDR1 as LGHDT and CDR2 as YNNKEL (reference sequence). This CDR3 has 12 residues. The CDR3: CAAGSSYNEQFF. CDR3 DNA: TGTGCAGCGGGGAGCTCCTACAATGAGCAGTTCTTC.

This chain links TRBV27 with TRBJ2-7; TRBD2 matches 9 bases. CDR3 length equals 16 residues. V lost 2 bases, J lost 2 bases, and 7 bases stayed unmatched. Germline CDR1 MNHEY, CDR2 SMNVEV (reference sequence). The CDR3 here is CASSLKGLAYTYEQYF. In DNA form, the CDR3 reads TGTGCCAGCAGTTTAAAAGGACTAGCGTATACCTACGAGCAGTACTTC.

The chain is built from TRBV6-2 or TRBV6-3 and TRBJ2-5; D not certain. Trimming cost V 6 bases and J 1 base, with 9 bases left between them. The CDR3 has 13 residues. From germline, CDR1 is MNHEY and CDR2 SVGEGT. CDR3 nucleotides: TGTGCCAGCAGCAGGCGGCCCCAAGAGACCCAGTACTTC. Translation: CASSRRPQETQYF.

Remarks on this clone: Other DNA sequences from this sample encode an identical CDR3 as well. The rearrangement links TRBV30 to TRBJ1-3; D is unresolved. Germline V gene sequence: CDR1 GTSNPN, CDR2 SVGIG (reference sequence). The CDR3 contains 12 residues. Trimming left V 0 bases short and J 3 bases short, with 3 bases between. As DNA, the CDR3 is TGTGCCTGGAGTGTTAGTGGAAACACCATATATTTT. Its protein is CAWSVSGNTIYF. The full variable domain, completed using reference TRBV30 and TRBJ1-3, is SQTIHQWPATLVQPVGSPLSLECTVEGTSNPNLYWYRQAAGRGLQLLFYSVGIGQISSEVPQNLSASRPQDRQFILSSKKLLLSDSGFYLCAWSVSGNTIYFGEGSWLTVV.

V usage is TRBV6-5 and J usage is TRBJ2-7; 9 bases match TRBD2. With 5 bases clipped from V and 0 bases from J, the junction kept 5 bases outside the gene matches. Germline-derived CDR1 and CDR2 are MNHEY and SVGAGI. This CDR3 spans 15 amino acids. CDR3 region: CASSRSGRSSYEQYF. The CDR3 DNA reads as TGTGCCAGCAGTCGTAGCGGGAGAAGCTCCTACGAGCAGTACTTC.